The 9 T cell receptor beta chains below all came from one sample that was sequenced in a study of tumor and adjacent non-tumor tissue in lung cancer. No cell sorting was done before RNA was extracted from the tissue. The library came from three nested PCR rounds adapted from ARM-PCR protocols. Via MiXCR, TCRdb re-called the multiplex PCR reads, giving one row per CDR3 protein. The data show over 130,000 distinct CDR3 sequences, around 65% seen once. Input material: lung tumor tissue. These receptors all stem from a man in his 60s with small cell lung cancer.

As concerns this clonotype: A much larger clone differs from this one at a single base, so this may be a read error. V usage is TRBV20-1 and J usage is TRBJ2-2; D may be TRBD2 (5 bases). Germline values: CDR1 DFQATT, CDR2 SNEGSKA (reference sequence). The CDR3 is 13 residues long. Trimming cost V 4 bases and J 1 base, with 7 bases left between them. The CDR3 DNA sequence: TGCAGTGCTAATGGAGGGAACACCGGGGAGCTGTTTTTT. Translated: CSANGGNTGELFF.

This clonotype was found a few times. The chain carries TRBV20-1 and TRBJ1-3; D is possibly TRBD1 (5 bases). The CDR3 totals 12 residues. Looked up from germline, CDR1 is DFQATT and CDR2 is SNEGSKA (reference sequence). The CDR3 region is CRHRRSGNTIYF. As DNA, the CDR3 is TGCAGGCACAGGAGGTCAGGAAACACCATATATTTT.

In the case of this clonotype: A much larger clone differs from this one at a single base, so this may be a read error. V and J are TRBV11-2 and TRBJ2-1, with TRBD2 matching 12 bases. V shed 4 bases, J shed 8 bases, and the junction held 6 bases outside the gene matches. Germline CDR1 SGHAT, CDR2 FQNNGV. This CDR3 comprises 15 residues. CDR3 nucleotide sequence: TGTGCCAGCAGCTCCCCTAGCGGGAGGGAGTATGAGCAGTTCTTC. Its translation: CASSSPSGREYEQFF.

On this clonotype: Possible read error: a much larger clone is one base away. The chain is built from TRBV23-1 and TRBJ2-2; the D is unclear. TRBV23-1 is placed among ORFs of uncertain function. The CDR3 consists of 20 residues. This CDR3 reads CASSQSGRVPTFLNIGELFF. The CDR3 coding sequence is TGCGCCAGCAGTCAATCGGGAAGGGTCCCGACCTTTTTGAACATCGGGGAGCTGTTTTTT.

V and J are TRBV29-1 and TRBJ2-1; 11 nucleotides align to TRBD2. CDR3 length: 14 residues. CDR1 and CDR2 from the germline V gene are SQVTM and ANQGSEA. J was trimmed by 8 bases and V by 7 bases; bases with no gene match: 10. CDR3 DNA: TGCAGCGCAAGGGTAGCGGGAGGGTTTGATGAGCAGTTCTTC. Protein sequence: CSARVAGGFDEQFF.

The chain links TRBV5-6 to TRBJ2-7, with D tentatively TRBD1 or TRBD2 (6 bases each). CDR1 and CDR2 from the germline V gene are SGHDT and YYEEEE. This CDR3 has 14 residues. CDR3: CVSSRTGGYYEQYF. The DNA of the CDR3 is TGTGTGAGCAGCCGGACCGGGGGCTACTACGAGCAGTACTTC.

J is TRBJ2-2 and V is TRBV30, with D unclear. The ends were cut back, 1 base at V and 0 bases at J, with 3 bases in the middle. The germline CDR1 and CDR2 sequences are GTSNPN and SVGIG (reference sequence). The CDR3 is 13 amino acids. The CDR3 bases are TGTGCCTGGAGTGAAACGAACACCGGGGAGCTGTTTTTT. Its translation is CAWSETNTGELFF.

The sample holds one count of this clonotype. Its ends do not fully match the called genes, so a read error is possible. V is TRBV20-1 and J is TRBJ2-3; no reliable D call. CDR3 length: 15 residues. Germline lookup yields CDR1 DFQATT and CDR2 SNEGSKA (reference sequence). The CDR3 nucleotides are TGCAGTGTTAGAGACCCTCGCTCTAGCACAGATACGCAGTATTTT. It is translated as CSVRDPRSSTDTQYF.

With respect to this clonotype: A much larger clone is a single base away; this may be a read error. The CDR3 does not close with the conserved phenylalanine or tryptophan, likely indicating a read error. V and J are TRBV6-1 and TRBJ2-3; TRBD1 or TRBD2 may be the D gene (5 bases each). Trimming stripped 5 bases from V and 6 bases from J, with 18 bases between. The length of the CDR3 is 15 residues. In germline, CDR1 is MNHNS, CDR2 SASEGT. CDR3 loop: CASSLLGPGRDTQYL. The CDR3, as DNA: TGTGCCAGCAGTTTATTGGGACCGGGGCGGGATACGCAGTATTTG.